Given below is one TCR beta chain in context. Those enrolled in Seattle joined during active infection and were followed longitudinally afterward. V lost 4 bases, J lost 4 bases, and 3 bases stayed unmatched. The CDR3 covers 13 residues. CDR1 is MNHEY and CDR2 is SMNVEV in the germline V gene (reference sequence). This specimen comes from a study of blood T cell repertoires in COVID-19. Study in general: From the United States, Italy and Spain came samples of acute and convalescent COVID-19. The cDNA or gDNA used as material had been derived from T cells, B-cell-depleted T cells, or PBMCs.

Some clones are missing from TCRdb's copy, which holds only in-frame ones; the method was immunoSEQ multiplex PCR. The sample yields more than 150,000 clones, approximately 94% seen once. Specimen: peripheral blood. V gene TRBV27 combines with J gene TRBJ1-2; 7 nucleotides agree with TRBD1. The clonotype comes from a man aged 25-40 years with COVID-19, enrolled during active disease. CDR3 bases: TGTGCCAGCAGTTCCACAGGGGTCTATGGCTACACCTTC. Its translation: CASSSTGVYGYTF.